The 18 T cell receptor beta chains presented below share a single source sample, sequenced in a study of TIL therapy for anti-PD-1-resistant metastatic lung cancer. Sequencing used immunoSEQ v3. Generated by immunoSEQ multiplex PCR, the TCRdb table keeps only in-frame clones and is missing some. The profile covers tens of thousands of clones, with just over 70% appearing a single time and almost 2% taken by the ten largest. Indicated time point: pre-treatment sample, taken before nivolumab and TIL therapy. This sample comprised blood, obtained at baseline. The receptors originated from a person aged 25-85 years with non-small cell lung cancer.

This rearrangement joins TRBV24-1 to TRBJ2-1, with 10 bases lining up with TRBD2. V dropped 3 bases and J dropped 3; count of bases not matched to a gene: 4. The CDR3 runs to 16 residues. Germline V gene sequence: CDR1 KGHDR, CDR2 SFDVKD. This chain's CDR3 is CATSDASGGHYNEQFF. CDR3 bases: TGTGCCACCAGTGATGCTAGCGGGGGACACTACAATGAGCAGTTCTTC.

The chain links TRBV2 to TRBJ2-3; 7 positions agree with TRBD1. V shed 2 bases, J shed 5 bases, and the junction held 7 bases outside the gene matches. This CDR3 is 15 amino acids long. Germline values: CDR1 SNHLY, CDR2 FYNNEI. The CDR3 nucleotides are TGTGCCAGCAGTGAAAGTTTAGGGGGCCTAGATACGCAGTATTTT. Protein: CASSESLGGLDTQYF.

The chain combines TRBV7-2 with TRBJ2-7, with D perhaps TRBD2 (6 bases). Deletions cut 4 bases from V and 2 bases from J, with 15 bases between. Germline assignment: CDR1 SGHTA and CDR2 FQGNSA. This CDR3 has 15 amino acids. CDR3 sequence reads: CASSYVLGGAYEQYV. CDR3 DNA sequence: TGTGCCAGCAGCTATGTACTTGGCGGGGCCTACGAGCAGTACGTC.

The rearrangement links TRBV6-2 or TRBV6-3 to TRBJ2-4; D unclear. V was trimmed by 6 bases and J by 0 bases, leaving 9 bases between them. The CDR3 runs 14 residues. CDR1 is MNHEY and CDR2 is SVGEGT in the germline V gene. CDR3 sequence reads: CASSSVGAKNIQYF. The CDR3 DNA sequence: TGTGCCAGCAGCTCCGTGGGAGCCAAAAACATTCAGTACTTC.

The chain has TRBV15 and TRBJ2-1; D call uncertain. The ends were cut back, 1 base at V and 4 bases at J, with 5 bases in the middle. In germline, CDR1 is LNHNV, CDR2 YYDKDF (reference sequence). This CDR3 comprises 13 residues. In nucleotides, the CDR3 is TGTGCCACCAGCAGAGGAGCTTACAATGAGCAGTTCTTC. Translating gives CATSRGAYNEQFF. Together with reference TRBV15 and TRBJ2-1, the CDR3 gives the full variable domain: DAMVIQNPRYQVTQFGKPVTLSCSQTLNHNVMYWYQQKSSQAPKLLFHYYDKDFNNEADTPDNFQSRRPNTSFCFLDIRSPGLGDTAMYLCATSRGAYNEQFFGPGTRLTVL.

CDR3 loop: CASSPRTGELFF. In DNA form, the CDR3 reads TGTGCCAGCTCACCAAGAACCGGGGAGCTGTTTTTT. The chain uses TRBV18 and TRBJ2-2; D is undetermined. This CDR3 is 12 amino acids long. V lost 2 bases, J lost 5 bases, and 3 bases lay in between. The V gene's germline CDR1 is KGHSH and CDR2 LQKENI.

This clone has just one count. The chain employs TRBV7-8 and TRBJ2-5; D uncertain. The V gene's germline CDR1 is SGHVS and CDR2 FQNEAQ. The CDR3 covers 14 residues. V lost 1 base and J 2 bases, leaving 8 bases between the germline ends. CDR3 protein: CASSLGVGQETQYF. The CDR3 coding sequence is TGTGCCAGCAGCTTAGGCGTGGGGCAAGAGACCCAGTACTTC.

The chain carries TRBV5-1 and TRBJ2-3; 9 positions agree with TRBD2. The CDR3 is 15 residues long. V was pared by 3 bases and J by 1 base, with 3 bases of the junction left unmatched. Germline CDR1 is SGHRS and CDR2 is YFSETQ. The CDR3 bases are TGCGCCAGCAGCTCTCAGCGGGAGGGCACAGATACGCAGTATTTT. Residues: CASSSQREGTDTQYF. Supplemented by reference TRBV5-1 and TRBJ2-3, the full variable domain reads KAGVTQTPRYLIKTRGQQVTLSCSPISGHRSVSWYQQTPGQGLQFLFEYFSETQRNKGNFPGRFSGRQFSNSRSEMNVSTLELGDSALYLCASSSQREGTDTQYFGPGTRLTVL.

In this sample, this clone turned up a few times. The V gene is TRBV6-1, the J gene TRBJ1-1, with D possibly being TRBD1 (5 bases). CDR3 length equals 16 residues. The germline V gene has CDR1 MNHNS and CDR2 SASEGT. The germline V and J ends were trimmed by 4 bases and 9 bases, with 24 bases remaining between them. CDR3 nucleotide sequence: TGTGCCAGCAGTGGAACCCGTCCGGGGGAAGAGAGGAAAGCTTTCTTT. Translated, it gives CASSGTRPGEERKAFF.

The rearrangement links TRBV11-3 to TRBJ2-5; no reliable D call. This CDR3 spans 17 amino acids. The V end was cut by 1 base, the J end by 0 bases, with 15 bases between. Per the germline V gene, CDR1 is SGHNT and CDR2 is YENEEA. In DNA, the CDR3 is TGTGCCAGCAGCTTAGGCGCCACCGGACGGGACCAAGAGACCCAGTACTTC. Translation gives CASSLGATGRDQETQYF.

The chain couples TRBV5-1 to TRBJ1-3; D is ambiguous. The V end was cut by 2 bases, the J end by 0 bases, with 15 bases between. This CDR3 spans 17 amino acids. The V gene's germline CDR1 is SGHRS and CDR2 YFSETQ. The CDR3 bases are TGCGCCAGCAGCTTATGGACCGGTTTGACCTCTGGAAACACCATATATTTT. Its protein product is CASSLWTGLTSGNTIYF.

The chain uses TRBV4-1 and TRBJ1-3; TRBD1 is a possible D gene (6 bases). V was trimmed by 0 bases and J by 10 bases, leaving 16 bases between them. CDR3 length equals 15 residues. The germline CDR1 and CDR2 sequences are MGHRA and YSYEKL. In DNA, the CDR3 is TGCGCCAGCAGCCAAGATGGGGGCTTTTCCCCAACCATATATTTT. It specifies CASSQDGGFSPTIYF.

The chain joins TRBV5-1 to TRBJ2-5, with TRBD2 as a possible D gene (6 bases). The V gene's germline CDR1 is SGHRS and CDR2 YFSETQ. Trimming shortened V by 4 bases and J by 0 bases, and 10 bases separated the two germline ends. CDR3 length equals 14 residues. CDR3: CASSLTGDQETQYF. The CDR3 DNA follows: TGCGCCAGCAGCCTGACGGGGGACCAAGAGACCCAGTACTTC.

The chain carries TRBV6-4 and TRBJ1-2; D remains ambiguous. From germline, CDR1 is MRHNA and CDR2 SNTAGT. V lost 4 bases and J lost 5, with 20 bases in between. The CDR3 extends over 16 amino acids. This chain's CDR3 is CASSVALRPERYGYTF. The CDR3, as DNA: TGTGCCAGCAGTGTCGCCCTAAGGCCCGAGAGGTATGGCTACACCTTC.

The rearrangement links TRBV6-5 to TRBJ1-1, with TRBD1 as a possible D gene (5 bases). The CDR3 length is 11 residues. Germline-derived CDR1 and CDR2 are MNHEY and SVGAGI. V shed 10 bases and J shed 5 bases, with 11 bases lying between them. The CDR3 DNA reads TGTGCCACCCAGTCAGGGACTGAAGCTTTCTTT. Amino acid sequence: CATQSGTEAFF.

This rearrangement joins TRBV27 to TRBJ1-6; a possible D gene is TRBD1 (5 bases). CDR1 MNHEY and CDR2 SMNVEV come from the germline V gene (reference sequence). The CDR3 sequence is 14 residues long. V was cut by 2 bases and J by 5 bases, with 7 bases left in between. Here the CDR3 DNA reads TGTGCCAGCAGTTTACAGGGAAATAATTCACCCCTCCACTTT. This gives the protein CASSLQGNNSPLHF.

The chain recombines TRBV7-9 with TRBJ2-1, with D perhaps TRBD2 (5 bases). Germline-derived CDR1 and CDR2 are SEHNR and FQNEAQ (reference sequence). V lost 5 bases, J lost 1 base, and 12 bases lay in between. CDR3 length: 15 amino acids. CDR3 sequence (DNA): TGTGCCAGCAGCCCCCAGCGGACGTCCTACAATGAGCAGTTCTTC. Its translation is CASSPQRTSYNEQFF.

This clone was counted between two and nine times. V usage is TRBV9 and J usage is TRBJ1-1, with D hard to call. Trimming left V 2 bases short and J 0 bases short, with 11 bases between. Germline CDR1 reads SGDLS; CDR2 reads YYNGEE. The CDR3 length is 15 residues. CDR3 residues: CASSVVGSMNTEAFF. CDR3 DNA sequence: TGTGCCAGCAGCGTCGTGGGTTCCATGAACACTGAAGCTTTCTTT.